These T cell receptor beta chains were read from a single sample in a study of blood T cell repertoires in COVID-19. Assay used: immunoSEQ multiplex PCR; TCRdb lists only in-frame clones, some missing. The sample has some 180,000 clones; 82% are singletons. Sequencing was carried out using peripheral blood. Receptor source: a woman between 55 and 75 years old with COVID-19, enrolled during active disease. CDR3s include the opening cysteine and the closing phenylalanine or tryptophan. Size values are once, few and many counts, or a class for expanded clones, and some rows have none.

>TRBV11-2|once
CATTGGNTEAFF
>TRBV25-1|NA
CASRFAGGHNEQFF
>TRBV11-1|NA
CASSLDSGDGYGYTF
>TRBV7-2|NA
CASSLGPFSQGANYGYTF
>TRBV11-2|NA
CASSLRTGLDYGYTF
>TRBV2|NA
CASGTLGTDTQYF
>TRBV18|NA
CASSPGQGAYNEQFF
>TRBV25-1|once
CASSPKGGRGPYNEQFF
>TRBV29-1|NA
CSVDGGGADEKLFF
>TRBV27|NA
CASSRGKLAGGPQSTDTQYF
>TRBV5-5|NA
CASSSTSVPSYEQYF
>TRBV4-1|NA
CASSLKAGHSYEQYF
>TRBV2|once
CASSEQINQPQHF
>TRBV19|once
CASSQATDTQYF
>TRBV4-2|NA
CASSQDSDREYGYTF
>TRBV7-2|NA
CASSFGDTEAFF
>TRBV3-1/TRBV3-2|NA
CASSLAGANYGYTF
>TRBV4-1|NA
CASSQDVAQFNEQFF
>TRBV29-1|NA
CSVKQVGSYEQYF
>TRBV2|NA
CASMAKGRGEKLFF
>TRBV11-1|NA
CASSFPTATVNTEAFF
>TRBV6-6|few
CASSYGQGIEKLFF
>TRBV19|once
CASSKRQGGNIQYF
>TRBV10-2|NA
CASSAGQGNQPQHF
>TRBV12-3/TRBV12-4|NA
CASSTDMNQPQHF
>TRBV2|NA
CASSVRPGGFWGEKLFF
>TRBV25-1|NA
CASSGGLNNSPLHF
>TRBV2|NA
CASRRQSTSYNEQFF